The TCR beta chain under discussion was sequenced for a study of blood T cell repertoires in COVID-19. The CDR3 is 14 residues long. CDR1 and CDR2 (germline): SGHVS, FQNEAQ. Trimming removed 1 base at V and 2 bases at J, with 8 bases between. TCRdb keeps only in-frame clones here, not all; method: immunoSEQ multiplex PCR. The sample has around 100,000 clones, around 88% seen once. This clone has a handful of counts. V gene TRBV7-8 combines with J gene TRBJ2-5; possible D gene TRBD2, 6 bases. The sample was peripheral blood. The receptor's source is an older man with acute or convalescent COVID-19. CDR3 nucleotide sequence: TGTGCCAGCAGCTTAGTGGGACTTCAAGAGACCCAGTACTTC. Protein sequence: CASSLVGLQETQYF.